This T cell receptor (beta chain) was retrieved from a study of OX40 agonist ivuxolimab in advanced cancers. Study-level background: Participants could have had prior anti-PD-1, anti-PD-L1 or anti-CTLA-4 therapy, and 40% had some. Three patients responded partially, comprising one with hepatocellular carcinoma and two with cutaneous melanoma.

Notes on this clone: Antigen: not known.

The germline gives CDR1 SGHNT, CDR2 YENEEA. The CDR3 loop spans 15 amino acids. Between the trimmed V and J ends, which lost 5 bases and 8 bases, there was a span of 18 bases. Whole-study findings and limits: Expanded clones belonging to CD8+ T cells outnumbered, on average, those of CD4+.

Produced via immunoSEQ multiplex PCR; TCRdb's table is partial and in-frame only. Among tens of thousands of clones listed, less than 90% were seen once. This chain connects TRBV11-3 to TRBJ1-4; D possibly corresponds to TRBD1 (5 bases). The clonotype comes from an adult with an advanced solid tumor such as melanoma, head and neck, liver or kidney cancer. The sample consisted of CD4+ or CD8+ T cells sorted from blood, taken in a trial of the OX40 agonist ivuxolimab. The CDR3 loop is CASSDIRDLGEKLFF. The CDR3 nucleotides are TGTGCCAGCAGCGACATCCGGGACCTCGGGGAAAAACTGTTTTTT. Combining the CDR3 with reference TRBV11-3 and TRBJ1-4 gives the whole variable domain EAGVVQSPRYKIIEKKQPVAFWCNPISGHNTLYWYLQNLGQGPELLIRYENEEAVDDSQLPKDRFSAERLKGVDSTLKIQPAELGDSAVYLCASSDIRDLGEKLFFGSGTQLSVL.